A single sample is the source of the 24 T cell receptor beta chains below, sequenced in a study of shared clonotypes between healthy human individuals. Libraries were prepared by immunoSEQ multiplex PCR; TCRdb keeps only in-frame clonotypes and omits some of them. The table has a few million clones, just under 95% seen once; the top ten hold about 1.7%. Terminally differentiated effector memory CD45RA+ cells were left out of the naive CD8 fraction, which was CD45RO-negative and positively selected for CCR7. Sequenced: naive CD8+ T cells from PBMCs. The source is a man between 18 and 29 years old in good health. Some clones in this sample may be carry-over from other donors' samples.

CDR3 in amino acids: CASSSFLAGDPREQYF. As DNA, the CDR3 is TGCGCCAGCAGCAGCTTTCTAGCGGGAGATCCAAGGGAGCAGTACTTC. The chain is built from TRBV5-1 and TRBJ2-7; 10 bases map to TRBD2. Germline assignment: CDR1 SGHRS and CDR2 YFSETQ. CDR3 length equals 16 residues. Losses at the gene ends were 4 bases for V and 7 bases for J; bases not matched to a gene: 14.

The CDR3: CASSTVYSNQPQHF. The CDR3 DNA follows: TGTGCCAGCAGTACGGTCTATAGCAATCAGCCCCAGCATTTT. The chain combines TRBV28 with TRBJ1-5, with D hard to call. CDR3 length: 14 amino acids. V gave up 5 bases and J gave up 0 bases, with 8 bases separating them. Germline V gene data show CDR1 as MDHEN and CDR2 as SYDVKM. Full variable domain (outside the CDR3, taken from reference TRBV28 and TRBJ1-5): DVKVTQSSRYLVKRTGEKVFLECVQDMDHENMFWYRQDPGLGLRLIYFSYDVKMKEKGDIPEGYSVSREKKERFSLILESASTNQTSMYLCASSTVYSNQPQHFGDGTRLSIL.

This rearrangement joins TRBV6-5 to TRBJ2-4; D is undetermined. The ends were cut back, 7 bases at V and 0 bases at J, with 13 bases in the middle. The CDR3 extends over 15 amino acids. Germline loops: CDR1 MNHEY, CDR2 SVGAGI. Written as DNA, the CDR3 is TGTGCCAGCAAGAAAAGGTGGGAAGCCAAAAACATTCAGTACTTC. This gives the protein CASKKRWEAKNIQYF.

V usage is TRBV14 and J usage is TRBJ2-3; 8 bases fit TRBD1. The CDR3 has 13 amino acids. From germline, CDR1 is SGHDN and CDR2 FVKESK. Trimming took 7 bases from V and 4 from J; bases not matched to a gene: 4. The CDR3 loop reads CASKDRVADTQYF. The CDR3 DNA reads TGTGCCAGCAAGGACAGGGTCGCAGATACGCAGTATTTT.

The chain links TRBV6-6 to TRBJ2-7, with D possibly matching TRBD1 (5 bases). CDR1 is MNHNY, CDR2 SVGAGI, per germline (reference sequence). The CDR3 spans 14 residues. V lost 0 bases and J lost 2, with 8 bases in between. The CDR3 sequence: CASSYSGAAYEQYF. The CDR3 nucleotides are TGTGCCAGCAGTTACTCAGGGGCCGCCTACGAGCAGTACTTC.

The rearrangement uses TRBV4-3 and TRBJ2-2; weak D call: TRBD2 (5 bases). V lost 4 bases to trimming and J lost 4 bases, with 19 bases between them. Germline lookup yields CDR1 LGHNA and CDR2 YSLEER. This CDR3 has 17 residues. This CDR3 reads CASSPARGMSSTGELFF. CDR3 DNA: TGCGCCAGCAGCCCAGCCCGAGGGATGTCCTCCACCGGGGAGCTGTTTTTT.

The rearrangement joins TRBV29-1 to TRBJ1-1, with a possible D match to TRBD1 (5 bases). Germline V gene lookup returns CDR1 SQVTM and CDR2 ANQGSEA. With 6 bases removed from V and 6 bases from J, the gap between germline ends came to 17 bases. This CDR3 spans 13 amino acids. This chain's CDR3 is CSVPGTDGAEAFF. The CDR3 DNA sequence: TGCAGCGTCCCCGGGACCGACGGGGCTGAAGCTTTCTTT.

V is TRBV15 and J is TRBJ1-5; no reliable D call. Germline V gene lookup returns CDR1 LNHNV and CDR2 YYDKDF (reference sequence). Trimming took off 5 bases at V and 9 bases at J, with 17 bases between the two ends. The CDR3 contains 14 residues. This CDR3 is CATSGSETTGPQHF. In DNA, the CDR3 is TGTGCCACCAGCGGCTCGGAGACCACCGGGCCCCAGCATTTT.

The rearrangement joins TRBV28 to TRBJ2-7; TRBD1 might be the D (6 bases). Germline CDR1 is MDHEN and CDR2 is SYDVKM. V gave up 3 bases and J gave up 0 bases, with 12 bases separating them. CDR3 length: 15 amino acids. The CDR3 DNA sequence: TGTGCCAGCAGTTTGTATTCGGACAGCTCCTACGAGCAGTACTTC. This translates into CASSLYSDSSYEQYF.

The gene calls are TRBV7-3 and TRBJ2-5; D may match TRBD1 or TRBD2 (5 bases each). Deletions cut 1 base from V and 1 base from J, with 13 bases between. There are 16 residues in the CDR3. Germline CDR1 SGHTA, CDR2 FQGTGA. The CDR3 is CASSLNPFGGQETQYF. As DNA, the CDR3 is TGTGCCAGCAGCTTAAATCCATTTGGGGGCCAAGAGACCCAGTACTTC.

This sequence joins TRBV7-9 and TRBJ2-1, with TRBD1 as a possible D gene (5 bases). The CDR3 length is 15 residues. Germline V gene lookup returns CDR1 SEHNR and CDR2 FQNEAQ (reference sequence). Trimming left V 6 bases short and J 3 bases short, with 15 bases between. The CDR3: CASSIRGAYYNEQFF. The CDR3 DNA reads as TGTGCCAGCAGTATAAGGGGCGCATACTACAATGAGCAGTTCTTC.

The chain couples TRBV7-2 to TRBJ2-5; D perhaps matches TRBD2 (6 bases). The CDR3 is 16 residues long. V was cut by 1 base and J by 3 bases, with 15 bases left in between. Germline assignment: CDR1 SGHTA and CDR2 FQGNSA. The CDR3 coding sequence is TGTGCCAGCAGCTTAGGGACCGGGACTGAAAAAGAGACCCAGTACTTC. This translates into CASSLGTGTEKETQYF. The full variable domain, completed using reference TRBV7-2 and TRBJ2-5, is GAGVSQSPSNKVTEKGKDVELRCDPISGHTALYWYRQSLGQGLEFLIYFQGNSAPDKSGLPSDRFSAERTGGSVSTLTIQRTQQEDSAVYLCASSLGTGTEKETQYFGPGTRLLVL.

This sequence joins TRBV7-9 and TRBJ2-1; a weak D match, TRBD2 (5 bases). The CDR3 runs 14 residues. Germline V CDR1 and CDR2: SEHNR, FQNEAQ (reference sequence). V gave up 4 bases and J gave up 1 base, with 8 bases separating them. The CDR3 loop reads CASSYRGSYNEQFF. Written as DNA, the CDR3 is TGTGCCAGCAGCTATAGAGGGTCCTACAATGAGCAGTTCTTC.

As regards this clone: Distinct nucleotide sequences in the sample also encode this CDR3. The genes are TRBV27 and TRBJ2-3; D perhaps matches TRBD2 (6 bases). V lost 8 bases and J 6 bases, leaving 9 bases between the germline ends. Germline V CDR1 and CDR2: MNHEY, SMNVEV (reference sequence). The CDR3 sequence is 11 residues long. The CDR3 reads CASHGGDTQYF. The CDR3 nucleotides read TGTGCCAGCCACGGAGGGGATACGCAGTATTTT.

CDR3: CASSLSIGLAGGDTGELFF. For the CDR3, the DNA is TGTGCCAGCAGTTTATCGATTGGACTAGCGGGAGGGGACACCGGGGAGCTGTTTTTT. This chain uses TRBV27 with TRBJ2-2; the match to TRBD2 covers 15 bases. The CDR3 consists of 19 residues. Looked up from germline, CDR1 is MNHEY and CDR2 is SMNVEV (reference sequence). The V and J ends lost 0 bases and 3 bases, in that order; junction bases with no gene match: 5.

The chain is built from TRBV7-8 and TRBJ1-2, with TRBD1 as a possible D gene (5 bases). Deletions cut 6 bases from V and 4 bases from J, with 15 bases between. Germline CDR1 is SGHVS and CDR2 is FQNEAQ. The CDR3 extends over 14 amino acids. The CDR3 region has the DNA TGTGCCAGCAGGGGGACGGGGCCGGGCTATGGCTACACCTTC. This codes for CASRGTGPGYGYTF.

V is TRBV27 and J is TRBJ2-6; tentative D call: TRBD2 (7 bases). The V gene's germline CDR1 is MNHEY and CDR2 SMNVEV (reference sequence). This CDR3 region has 16 residues. The V end was cut by 3 bases, the J end by 4 bases, with 13 bases between. The CDR3 bases are TGTGCCAGCAGTTTTGGCCGGGGGGCCGGGGCCAACGTCCTGACTTTC. It codes for CASSFGRGAGANVLTF.

V and J are TRBV5-1 and TRBJ2-6; D gene uncertain. The V gene lost 0 bases and the J gene lost 4 bases, with 11 bases spanning the gap. The CDR3 contains 16 residues. The germline V gene has CDR1 SGHRS and CDR2 YFSETQ. The CDR3 reads CASSLAQLWGANVLTF. In DNA form, the CDR3 reads TGCGCCAGCAGCTTGGCCCAACTTTGGGGGGCCAACGTCCTGACTTTC.

The rearrangement joins TRBV15 to TRBJ2-5; D perhaps matches TRBD2 (5 bases). Between the trimmed V and J ends, which lost 8 bases and 2 bases, there was a span of 15 bases. The CDR3 covers 14 residues. Germline V CDR1 and CDR2: LNHNV, YYDKDF (reference sequence). The CDR3 nucleotides are TGTGCCACCGGAGGCCGGGCCCTTCAAGAGACCCAGTACTTC. Protein sequence: CATGGRALQETQYF. Filled out from reference TRBV15 and TRBJ2-5, the complete variable domain reads DAMVIQNPRYQVTQFGKPVTLSCSQTLNHNVMYWYQQKSSQAPKLLFHYYDKDFNNEADTPDNFQSRRPNTSFCFLDIRSPGLGDTAMYLCATGGRALQETQYFGPGTRLLVL.

The chain carries TRBV1 and TRBJ2-2. TRBV1 is a pseudogene. The CDR3 has 18 residues. The CDR3, as DNA: TGCACCAGCAGCCAAGATATGCCCCCAGCCGTGAACACCGGGGAGCTGTTTTTT. Protein sequence: CTSSQDMPPAVNTGELFF.

The chain links TRBV7-9 to TRBJ2-7; D not resolved. This CDR3 is 12 amino acids long. The V and J ends lost 2 bases and 5 bases respectively, with 7 bases between them. CDR1 SEHNR and CDR2 FQNEAQ come from the germline V gene (reference sequence). This CDR3 reads CASSLRANEQYF. For the CDR3, the DNA is TGTGCCAGCAGCTTAAGGGCAAACGAGCAGTACTTC. The full variable domain, with the rest looked up from reference TRBV7-9 and TRBJ2-7, is DTGVSQNPRHKITKRGQNVTFRCDPISEHNRLYWYRQTLGQGPEFLTYFQNEAQLEKSRLLSDRFSAERPKGSFSTLEIQRTEQGDSAMYLCASSLRANEQYFGPGTRLTVT.

The chain uses TRBV27 and TRBJ1-2, with a tentative D call TRBD1 (5 bases). Trimming pared 6 bases from V and 6 bases from J, leaving 14 bases between. Germline V CDR1 and CDR2: MNHEY, SMNVEV (reference sequence). The CDR3 has 13 amino acids. DNA of the CDR3: TGTGCCAGCAGGGCCCTAACGGGGGATGGCTACACCTTC. Translated: CASRALTGDGYTF.

DNA of the CDR3: TGCGCCAGCAGCTTGGAGGGCGGGAGTTTCTACAATGAGCAGTTCTTC. It specifies CASSLEGGSFYNEQFF. The genes are TRBV5-1 and TRBJ2-1, with 7 bases aligning to TRBD2. Trimming cost V 0 bases and J 3 bases; bases outside gene matches: 6. The CDR3 totals 16 residues. Germline values: CDR1 SGHRS, CDR2 YFSETQ.

J is TRBJ1-1 and V is TRBV29-1; TRBD1 agrees at 7 bases. CDR1 SQVTM and CDR2 ANQGSEA come from the germline V gene. V shed 6 bases and J 7 bases; nucleotides not matched to a gene: 5. There are 11 residues in the CDR3. CDR3 loop: CSVRQGVEAFF. For the CDR3, the DNA is TGCAGCGTCAGACAGGGAGTTGAAGCTTTCTTT.